These 13 T cell receptor beta chains were all obtained from the same sample, sequenced in a study of identifying expanded T cells in peripheral blood. TCRdb's table, derived via immunoSEQ multiplex PCR, lists solely in-frame clones and lacks some. The sample lists around 63,000 clones; more than 70% were seen once. The material sequenced was blood. These TCRs come from a person aged 18 to 75 in good health.

The rearrangement uses TRBV5-6 and TRBJ2-1; TRBD2 is a possible D gene (6 bases). This CDR3 spans 16 amino acids. V was trimmed by 4 bases and J by 0 bases, leaving 14 bases between them. Germline V lookup: CDR1 SGHDT, CDR2 YYEEEE. The CDR3 region is CASSPEGLRSYNEQFF. CDR3 sequence (DNA): TGTGCCAGCAGCCCCGAGGGACTGCGCTCCTACAATGAGCAGTTCTTC. Full variable domain (rest looked up from reference TRBV5-6 and TRBJ2-1): DAGVTQSPTHLIKTRGQQVTLRCSPKSGHDTVSWYQQALGQGPQFIFQYYEEEERQRGNFPDRFSGHQFPNYSSELNVNALLLGDSALYLCASSPEGLRSYNEQFFGPGTRLTVL.

The chain uses TRBV23-1 and TRBJ1-4, with a tentative D call TRBD1 (6 bases). TRBV23-1 falls under the ORF class, with uncertain function. V shed 7 bases and J shed 8 bases, with 17 bases lying between them. CDR3 length: 14 amino acids. The CDR3 nucleotides read TGCGCCAGCACTACAACAGGGCCTGGGGAAAAACTGTTTTTT. Translated: CASTTTGPGEKLFF.

V usage is TRBV5-1 and J usage is TRBJ2-7, with 11 positions matching TRBD2. The CDR3 sequence is 16 residues long. The V gene end was trimmed by 5 bases and the J gene end by 1 base; junction bases not matched to a gene: 8. CDR1 is SGHRS, CDR2 YFSETQ, per germline. CDR3 residues: CASSRIGTSGSYEQYF. CDR3 nucleotide sequence: TGCGCCAGCAGTCGAATCGGGACTAGCGGTTCCTACGAGCAGTACTTC.

The V call is TRBV30, the J call TRBJ1-4; 7 bases agree with TRBD1. The CDR3 covers 14 residues. Unmatched junction bases numbered 6, after V lost 4 bases and J lost 4 bases. CDR1 is GTSNPN, CDR2 SVGIG, per germline (reference sequence). The CDR3 DNA reads as TGTGCCTGGACTACACAGGGGTTTAATGAAAAACTGTTTTTT. It yields the protein CAWTTQGFNEKLFF.

As DNA, the CDR3 is TGTGCCAGCAGTTACTCTGGGACAGGGGATCAGCCCCAGCATTTT. Translating it yields CASSYSGTGDQPQHF. The chain is built from TRBV6-6 and TRBJ1-5; 10 nucleotides line up with TRBD1. This CDR3 is 15 amino acids long. J lost 5 bases, V lost 0 bases, and 1 base had no gene match. Germline CDR1 MNHNY, CDR2 SVGAGI (reference sequence).

This sequence joins TRBV28 and TRBJ1-2; D is unclear. The CDR3 runs 11 residues. V lost 7 bases, J lost 8 bases, and 11 bases lay in between. The germline CDR1 and CDR2 sequences are MDHEN and SYDVKM. The CDR3 DNA is TGTGCCAGCACCCCAGGAGAGGGCTACACCTTC. Its translation is CASTPGEGYTF.

The chain joins TRBV28 to TRBJ1-5, with 8 bases aligning to TRBD1. V shed 6 bases, J shed 6 bases, and the junction held 7 bases outside the gene matches. This CDR3 comprises 14 residues. Germline V CDR1 and CDR2: MDHEN, SYDVKM. The CDR3: CASSPDRDRQPQHF. The CDR3, as DNA: TGTGCCAGCAGCCCGGACAGGGATCGTCAGCCCCAGCATTTT.

The chain couples TRBV6-1 to TRBJ1-1; TRBD1 might be the D (5 bases). Trimming pared 1 base from V and 5 bases from J, leaving 14 bases between. CDR3 length equals 15 residues. Germline values: CDR1 MNHNS, CDR2 SASEGT. Written as DNA, the CDR3 is TGTGCCAGCAGTGAAGTAGGGGCGGTTTGGACTGAAGCTTTCTTT. Protein sequence: CASSEVGAVWTEAFF.

The rearrangement links TRBV5-1 to TRBJ2-7; 7 bases are a match to TRBD1. Germline V gene lookup returns CDR1 SGHRS and CDR2 YFSETQ. CDR3 length: 14 amino acids. Losses at the gene ends were 4 bases for V and 3 bases for J; bases not matched to a gene: 7. For the CDR3, the DNA is TGCGCCAGCAGCCCCCGGACAGGCCTCTACGAGCAGTACTTC. Translating it yields CASSPRTGLYEQYF.

V gene TRBV4-2 combines with J gene TRBJ2-1; 8 bases map to TRBD2. With V trimmed by 0 bases and J by 4 bases, 5 bases remained unmatched. The CDR3 consists of 16 residues. Germline CDR1 LGHNA, CDR2 YNFKEQ. The CDR3 reads CASSQDGSGGYNEQFF. Written as DNA, the CDR3 is TGTGCCAGCAGCCAAGATGGAAGCGGGGGATACAATGAGCAGTTCTTC.

The J gene is TRBJ2-3, the V gene TRBV15; D may be TRBD2 (6 bases). The CDR3 is 15 residues long. CDR1 and CDR2 from the germline V gene are LNHNV and YYDKDF (reference sequence). V dropped 0 bases and J dropped 6 bases, with 13 bases sitting between them. The CDR3 region is CATSREHGGPDTQYF. CDR3 coding DNA: TGTGCCACCAGCAGAGAACACGGGGGACCGGATACGCAGTATTTT.

The V and J genes are TRBV5-8 and TRBJ2-7; possibly TRBD1 for D (6 bases). There are 13 residues in the CDR3. Trimming removed 5 bases at V and 4 bases at J, with 13 bases between. Germline assignment: CDR1 SGHTS and CDR2 YDEGEE. The CDR3, as DNA: TGTGCCAGCAGTCTCAGGACAGCTTACGAGCAGTACTTC. It specifies CASSLRTAYEQYF.

V usage is TRBV14 and J usage is TRBJ1-6; no clear D gene. The V end lost 0 bases, the J end lost 10 bases, and 13 bases lay between the germline ends. This CDR3 spans 15 amino acids. Germline CDR1 reads SGHDN; CDR2 reads FVKESK. The CDR3 spells CASSQDPAGLSPLHF. In DNA form, the CDR3 reads TGTGCCAGCAGCCAAGATCCTGCAGGTCTCTCACCCCTCCACTTT.